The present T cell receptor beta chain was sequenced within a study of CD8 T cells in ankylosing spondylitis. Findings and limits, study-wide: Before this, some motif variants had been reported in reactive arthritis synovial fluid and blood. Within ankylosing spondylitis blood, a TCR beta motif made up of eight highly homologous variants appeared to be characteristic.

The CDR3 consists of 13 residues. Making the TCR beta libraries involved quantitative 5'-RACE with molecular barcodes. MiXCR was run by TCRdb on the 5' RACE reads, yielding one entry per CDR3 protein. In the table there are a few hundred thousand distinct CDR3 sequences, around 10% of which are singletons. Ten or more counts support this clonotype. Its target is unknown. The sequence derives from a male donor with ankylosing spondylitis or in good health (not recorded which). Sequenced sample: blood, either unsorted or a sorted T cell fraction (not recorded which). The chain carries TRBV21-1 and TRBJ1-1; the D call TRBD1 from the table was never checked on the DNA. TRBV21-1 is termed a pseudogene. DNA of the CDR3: TGTGCCAGCAGCAAATGGTGGACAGTCACAGCTTTCTTT. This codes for CASSKWWTVTAFF.